This TCR beta chain originates from a study of blood T cell repertoires in COVID-19. Study background: T cells, B-cell-depleted T cells, or PBMCs supplied cDNA or gDNA.

Per the authors' pipeline: Reference gene primer amplification yielded estimated nucleated cell counts. Profiled with immunoSEQ multiplex PCR; TCRdb holds only in-frame clones, not every one. From that table come the V and J calls and clone size; the DNA was used to work out D and trimming. The sample lists 100,000 to 150,000 clones; around 81% were seen once. This receptor was taken from a man aged 55-75 years with acute or convalescent COVID-19. The sample consisted of peripheral blood.

CDR3 residues: CAIGKTSGTYNEQFF. The CDR3 DNA is TGTGCCATCGGAAAGACTAGCGGGACCTACAATGAGCAGTTCTTC. This chain uses TRBV10-3 with TRBJ2-1; TRBD2 matches at 11 bases. With 8 bases clipped from V and 2 bases from J, the junction kept 5 bases outside the gene matches. Germline V gene data show CDR1 as ENHRY and CDR2 as SYGVKD. The length of the CDR3 is 15 residues.